This entry lists 3 T cell receptor beta chains sequenced from one sample in a study of regulatory T cells in long-lasting Graves disease. Time point indicated: newly diagnosed GD, antithyroid drugs for less than 3 months. From PBMCs, RNA was extracted and then used to make the TCR library. To make TCR beta libraries, researchers used iRepertoire HTBI primers and Arm-PCR of CDR3 regions. MiXCR, applied by TCRdb to the multiplex PCR reads, yields one record per CDR3 protein. Here the sample spans about 450,000 distinct CDR3 sequences, approximately 15% being singletons. These data were also filed under a second study, of T cells in Graves' hyperthyroidism and ophthalmopathy.

The sample was peripheral blood mononuclear cells (PBMCs), taken at new diagnosis, from a patient treated with antithyroid drugs. These receptors originate from a woman aged 45-60 years with Graves disease.

This clonotype was counted a few times. This CDR3 is CASRTPTSGGNTGELFF. The CDR3 DNA follows: TGCGCCAGCAGAACCCCTACTAGCGGGGGCAACACCGGGGAGCTGTTTTTT. This chain connects TRBV4-1 to TRBJ2-2; TRBD2 aligns across 11 bases. This CDR3 has 17 amino acids. Germline V CDR1 and CDR2: MGHRA, YSYEKL. V trimming: 6 bases; J trimming: 2 bases; junction bases outside the gene matches: 8.

This clonotype was found a few times. The CDR3 here is CAISDPGASNQPQHF. The CDR3 DNA reads TGTGCCATCAGTGATCCGGGGGCTAGCAATCAGCCCCAGCATTTT. The gene calls are TRBV10-3 and TRBJ1-5; a weak D match, TRBD1 (6 bases). The CDR3 covers 15 residues. CDR1 ENHRY and CDR2 SYGVKD come from the germline V gene. V was clipped by 3 bases and J by 0 bases, with 9 bases between them.

This chain uses TRBV28 with TRBJ1-5; weak D call: TRBD1 (6 bases). Germline CDR1 reads MDHEN; CDR2 reads SYDVKM. The CDR3 has 13 residues. V lost 7 bases to trimming and J lost 3 bases, with 10 bases between them. The CDR3 sequence: CASMGTLNQPQHF. The DNA for the CDR3 is TGTGCCAGCATGGGGACACTCAATCAGCCCCAGCATTTT. The full variable domain, in which reference TRBV28 and TRBJ1-5 provide the parts outside the CDR3, is DVKVTQSSRYLVKRTGEKVFLECVQDMDHENMFWYRQDPGLGLRLIYFSYDVKMKEKGDIPEGYSVSREKKERFSLILESASTNQTSMYLCASMGTLNQPQHFGDGTRLSIL.